The 13 T cell receptor beta chains listed next were all sequenced from one sample in a study of shared clonotypes between healthy human individuals. Libraries were prepared by immunoSEQ multiplex PCR; TCRdb keeps only in-frame clonotypes and omits some of them. Of millions of clones listed, approximately 95% are singletons. Material: naive CD4+ T cells sorted from blood. This sample's subset: CD45RA+ positively selected. These receptors were obtained from a man younger than 35 in good health.

The chain recombines TRBV7-9 with TRBJ2-7; TRBD1 is a possible D gene (7 bases). The V end lost 10 bases, the J end lost 2 bases, and 15 bases lay between the germline ends. CDR1 is SEHNR, CDR2 FQNEAQ, per germline (reference sequence). CDR3 length: 13 amino acids. As DNA, the CDR3 is TGTGCCACCCAGGAGGGGGCAACCTACGAGCAGTACTTC. Translating gives CATQEGATYEQYF. Based on the CDR3 plus reference TRBV7-9 and TRBJ2-7, the full variable domain is DTGVSQNPRHKITKRGQNVTFRCDPISEHNRLYWYRQTLGQGPEFLTYFQNEAQLEKSRLLSDRFSAERPKGSFSTLEIQRTEQGDSAMYLCATQEGATYEQYFGPGTRLTVT.

The chain couples TRBV5-1 to TRBJ2-4; either TRBD1 or TRBD2 may supply D (5 bases each). V was pared by 2 bases and J by 6 bases, with 12 bases between. The CDR3 has 14 amino acids. Germline V gives CDR1 SGHRS, CDR2 YFSETQ. CDR3 coding DNA: TGCGCCAGCAGCTTAGGGGAGTCGGGAAACATTCAGTACTTC. As protein: CASSLGESGNIQYF.

This rearrangement joins TRBV2 to TRBJ1-5; 9 nucleotides agree with TRBD1. Germline V gene lookup returns CDR1 SNHLY and CDR2 FYNNEI. V was clipped by 6 bases and J by 2 bases; unmatched bases: 5. CDR3 length: 15 amino acids. CDR3 DNA: TGTGCCAGCAGACAGGGGGCTGTAGGCAATCAGCCCCAGCATTTT. Its translation is CASRQGAVGNQPQHF.

In nucleotides, the CDR3 is TGTGCCAGCAGTTACGCGGGAGGGGCTAACTATGGCTACACCTTC. It translates to CASSYAGGANYGYTF. The chain couples TRBV6-5 to TRBJ1-2; tentatively, D is TRBD1 (5 bases). The CDR3 loop spans 15 amino acids. Germline V lookup: CDR1 MNHEY, CDR2 SVGAGI. V was clipped by 2 bases and J by 0 bases, with 10 bases between them.

The count of this clone is one. The chain links TRBV6-5 to TRBJ1-1; D is unclear. The V end was cut by 5 bases, the J end by 4 bases, with 17 bases between. Per germline, CDR1 MNHEY and CDR2 SVGAGI. This CDR3 comprises 15 residues. This chain's CDR3 is CASSPGSGGFTEAFF. DNA of the CDR3: TGTGCCAGCAGTCCAGGTTCAGGCGGGTTCACTGAAGCTTTCTTT.

V usage is TRBV27 and J usage is TRBJ2-3; 8 positions agree with TRBD2. Germline-derived CDR1 and CDR2 are MNHEY and SMNVEV (reference sequence). The CDR3 spans 17 residues. V was pared by 4 bases and J by 4 bases, with 13 bases of the junction left unmatched. The CDR3 here is CASSSRTSPMAADTQYF. Here the CDR3 DNA reads TGTGCCAGCAGTTCCCGGACTAGCCCGATGGCGGCAGATACGCAGTATTTT.

The chain uses TRBV5-1 and TRBJ2-1, with D possibly being TRBD2 (7 bases). The ends were cut back, 4 bases at V and 4 bases at J, with 12 bases in the middle. Per the germline V gene, CDR1 is SGHRS and CDR2 is YFSETQ. The CDR3 extends over 14 amino acids. In DNA, the CDR3 is TGCGCCAGCAGCGGGGGGGCCTCGTACAATGAGCAGTTCTTC. Translating it yields CASSGGASYNEQFF.

The J gene is TRBJ2-3, the V gene TRBV15; 7 bases fit TRBD1. The CDR3 contains 16 residues. V dropped 0 bases and J dropped 3; count of bases not matched to a gene: 6. CDR1 and CDR2 from the germline V gene are LNHNV and YYDKDF (reference sequence). The CDR3 sequence is CATSRENAGGTDTQYF. The CDR3 DNA sequence: TGTGCCACCAGCAGAGAAAACGCAGGGGGAACAGATACGCAGTATTTT.

The CDR3: CASSIDSGFQNIQYF. As DNA, the CDR3 is TGTGCCAGTAGTATAGATTCAGGATTTCAAAACATTCAGTACTTC. V gene TRBV19 combines with J gene TRBJ2-4; D is unclear. The CDR3 covers 15 residues. Per germline, CDR1 LNHDA and CDR2 SQIVND (reference sequence). The ends were cut back, 0 bases at V and 5 bases at J, with 11 bases in the middle. The full variable domain, rest sourced from reference TRBV19 and TRBJ2-4, is DGGITQSPKYLFRKEGQNVTLSCEQNLNHDAMYWYRQDPGQGLRLIYYSQIVNDFQKGDIAEGYSVSREKKESFPLTVTSAQKNPTAFYLCASSIDSGFQNIQYFGAGTRLSVL.

The V gene is TRBV5-4, the J gene TRBJ2-2; the D gene is possibly TRBD1 (6 bases). Trimming left V 4 bases short and J 7 bases short, with 20 bases between. The CDR3 is 16 residues long. CDR1 is SGHNT, CDR2 YYREEE, per germline (reference sequence). DNA for the CDR3: TGTGCCAGCAGCAAACAGGGAGTGATGATGATCGGGGAGCTGTTTTTT. Residues: CASSKQGVMMIGELFF.

The rearrangement uses TRBV18 and TRBJ2-7; TRBD1 matches at 7 bases. Germline V gene data show CDR1 as KGHSH and CDR2 as LQKENI. The length of the CDR3 is 14 residues. V gave up 5 bases and J gave up 2 bases; unmatched junction bases: 6. CDR3 DNA: TGTGCCAGCTCAACCGGGACAGCCACCTACGAGCAGTACTTC. Protein sequence: CASSTGTATYEQYF.

This clone was found many times. The sample contains more than one DNA sequence encoding this CDR3. The CDR3 sequence: CAWSVGDSPKRETQYF. CDR3 nucleotides: TGTGCCTGGAGTGTAGGGGACTCCCCAAAGCGAGAGACCCAGTACTTC. The rearrangement links TRBV30 to TRBJ2-5, with D possibly being TRBD2 (6 bases). V was cut by 0 bases and J by 4 bases, with 18 bases left in between. Germline V gene lookup returns CDR1 GTSNPN and CDR2 SVGIG (reference sequence). The CDR3 extends over 16 amino acids.

The chain joins TRBV4-3 to TRBJ2-7, with D perhaps TRBD1 or TRBD2 (5 bases each). This CDR3 spans 16 amino acids. Germline V gives CDR1 LGHNA, CDR2 YSLEER. Trimming took off 0 bases at V and 1 base at J, with 13 bases between the two ends. The CDR3 loop reads CASSQELSGSSYEQYF. In DNA, the CDR3 is TGCGCCAGCAGCCAAGAGCTTTCAGGGAGTTCCTACGAGCAGTACTTC.